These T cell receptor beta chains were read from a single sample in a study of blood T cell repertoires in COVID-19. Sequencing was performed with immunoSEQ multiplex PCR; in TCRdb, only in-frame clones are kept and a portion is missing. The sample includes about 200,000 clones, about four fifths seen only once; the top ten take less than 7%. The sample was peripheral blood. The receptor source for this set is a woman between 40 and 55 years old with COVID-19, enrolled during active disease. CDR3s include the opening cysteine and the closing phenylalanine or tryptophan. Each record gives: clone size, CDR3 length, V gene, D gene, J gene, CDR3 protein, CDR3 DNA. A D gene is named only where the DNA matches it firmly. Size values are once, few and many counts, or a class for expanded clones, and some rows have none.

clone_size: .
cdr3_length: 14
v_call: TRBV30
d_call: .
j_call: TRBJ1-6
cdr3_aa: CAWSGGNGGSPLHF
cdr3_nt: TGTGCCTGGAGTGGGGGGAACGGGGGTTCACCCCTCCACTTT

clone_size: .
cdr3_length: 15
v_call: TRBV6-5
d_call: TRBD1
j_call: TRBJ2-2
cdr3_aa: CASRGDRHRTGELFF
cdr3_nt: TGTGCCAGCAGGGGGGACAGGCATCGTACCGGGGAGCTGTTTTTT

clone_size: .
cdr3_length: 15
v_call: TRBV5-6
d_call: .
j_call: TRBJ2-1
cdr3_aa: CASSNLLAPTNEQFF
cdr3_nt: TGTGCCAGCAGCAATCTCCTAGCGCCCACCAATGAGCAGTTCTTC

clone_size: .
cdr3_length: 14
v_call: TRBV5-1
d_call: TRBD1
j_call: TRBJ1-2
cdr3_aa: CASRAGTGGYGYTF
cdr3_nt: TGCGCCAGCAGAGCTGGGACAGGGGGCTATGGCTACACCTTC

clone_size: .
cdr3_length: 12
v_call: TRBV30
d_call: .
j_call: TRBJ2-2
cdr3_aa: CAWTAGAGELFF
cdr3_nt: TGTGCCTGGACAGCAGGGGCCGGGGAGCTGTTTTTT

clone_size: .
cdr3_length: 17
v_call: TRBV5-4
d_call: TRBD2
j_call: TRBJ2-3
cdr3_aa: CASSLWTSGGVTDTQYF
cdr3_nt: TGTGCCAGCAGCCTTTGGACTAGCGGGGGAGTCACAGATACGCAGTATTTT

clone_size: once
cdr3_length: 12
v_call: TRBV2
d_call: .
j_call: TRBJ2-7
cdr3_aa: CASRTDKYEQYF
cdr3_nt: TGTGCCAGCAGAACGGACAAATACGAGCAGTACTTC

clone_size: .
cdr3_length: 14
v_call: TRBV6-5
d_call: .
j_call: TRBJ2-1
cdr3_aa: CASRTGTSYNEQFF
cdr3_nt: TGTGCCAGCAGAACCGGGACAAGCTACAATGAGCAGTTCTTC

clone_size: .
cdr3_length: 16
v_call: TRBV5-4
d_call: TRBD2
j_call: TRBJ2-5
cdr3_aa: CASSLGLAGGEGTQYF
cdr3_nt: TGTGCCAGCAGCCTGGGACTAGCGGGAGGGGAAGGGACCCAGTACTTC

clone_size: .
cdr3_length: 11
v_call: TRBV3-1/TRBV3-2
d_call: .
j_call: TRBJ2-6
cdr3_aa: CASSQANVLTF
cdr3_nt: TGTGCCAGCAGCCAAGCGAACGTCCTGACTTTC

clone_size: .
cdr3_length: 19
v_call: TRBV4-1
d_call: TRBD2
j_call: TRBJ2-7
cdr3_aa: CASSPRTSGGASSSYEQYF
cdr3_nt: TGCGCCAGCAGCCCCAGGACTAGCGGGGGGGCCTCAAGCTCCTACGAGCAGTACTTC

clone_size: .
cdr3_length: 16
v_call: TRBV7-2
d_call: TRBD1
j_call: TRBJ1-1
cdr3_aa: CASSWTGQGLSTEAFF
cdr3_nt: TGTGCCAGCAGCTGGACCGGACAGGGGCTTTCCACTGAAGCTTTCTTT

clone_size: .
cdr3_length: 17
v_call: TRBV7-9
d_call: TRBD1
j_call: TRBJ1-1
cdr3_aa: CASSLGTGFGSGTEAFF
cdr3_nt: TGTGCCAGCAGCTTAGGGACAGGGTTCGGATCAGGGACTGAAGCTTTCTTT

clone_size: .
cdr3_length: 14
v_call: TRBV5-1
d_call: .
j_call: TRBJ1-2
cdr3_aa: CASSLDRENYGYTF
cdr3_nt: TGCGCCAGCAGCTTGGACAGGGAAAACTATGGCTACACCTTC

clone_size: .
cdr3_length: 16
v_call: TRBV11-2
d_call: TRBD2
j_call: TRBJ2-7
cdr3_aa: CASSLIAGGSSYEQYF
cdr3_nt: TGTGCCAGCAGCTTAATAGCGGGGGGTAGCTCCTACGAGCAGTACTTC

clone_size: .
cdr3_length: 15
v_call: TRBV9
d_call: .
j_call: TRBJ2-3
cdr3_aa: CASSVEGQGGDTQYF
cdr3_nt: TGTGCCAGCAGCGTAGAGGGCCAAGGGGGAGATACGCAGTATTTT

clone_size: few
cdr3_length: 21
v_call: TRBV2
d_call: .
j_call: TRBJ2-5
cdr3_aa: CASSGNGGKTGAVFGMETQYF
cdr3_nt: TGTGCCAGCAGCGGAAATGGGGGAAAAACGGGAGCGGTTTTCGGTATGGAGACCCAGTACTTC

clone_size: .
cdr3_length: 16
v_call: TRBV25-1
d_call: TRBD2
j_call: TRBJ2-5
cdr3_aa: CASSGWTSGTQKTQYF
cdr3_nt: TGTGCCAGCAGTGGCTGGACTAGCGGGACTCAAAAGACCCAGTACTTC

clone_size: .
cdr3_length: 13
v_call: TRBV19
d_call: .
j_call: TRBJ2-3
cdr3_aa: CASGGSSTDTQYF
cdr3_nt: TGTGCCAGCGGGGGTTCTAGCACAGATACGCAGTATTTT

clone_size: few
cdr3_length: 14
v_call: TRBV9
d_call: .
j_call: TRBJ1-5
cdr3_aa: CASSVGLQAQPQHF
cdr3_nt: TGTGCCAGCAGCGTGGGACTGCAGGCTCAGCCCCAGCATTTT

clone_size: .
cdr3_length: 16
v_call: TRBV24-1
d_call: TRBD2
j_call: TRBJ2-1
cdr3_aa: CATSDRAGLEKNEQFF
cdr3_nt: TGTGCCACCAGTGATCGCGCGGGACTAGAGAAAAATGAGCAGTTCTTC

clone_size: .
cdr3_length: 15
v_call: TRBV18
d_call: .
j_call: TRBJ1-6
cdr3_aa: CASSKETGYNSPLHF
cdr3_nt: TGTGCCAGCTCAAAAGAGACAGGCTATAATTCACCCCTCCACTTT

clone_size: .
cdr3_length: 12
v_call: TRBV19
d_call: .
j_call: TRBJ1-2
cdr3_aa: CASSYRAGGYTF
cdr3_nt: TGTGCCAGTAGTTACAGGGCGGGTGGCTACACCTTC

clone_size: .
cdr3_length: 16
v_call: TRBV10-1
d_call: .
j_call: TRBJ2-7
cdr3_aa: CASSAKTGRRTYEQYF
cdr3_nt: TGCGCCAGCAGTGCTAAAACAGGACGCAGAACCTACGAGCAGTACTTC

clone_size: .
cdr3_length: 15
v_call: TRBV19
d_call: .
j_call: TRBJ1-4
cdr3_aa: CASSTTGSIAEKLFF
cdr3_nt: TGTGCCAGTAGTACTACAGGGTCTATAGCCGAAAAACTGTTTTTT

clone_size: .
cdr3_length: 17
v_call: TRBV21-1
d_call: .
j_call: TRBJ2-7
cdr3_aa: CASSKDQGGAGDIEQYF
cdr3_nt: TGTGCCAGCAGCAAGGATCAAGGCGGGGCAGGCGACATCGAGCAGTACTTC

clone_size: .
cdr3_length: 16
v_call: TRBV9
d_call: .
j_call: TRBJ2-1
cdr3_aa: CASSVGAGISYNEQFF
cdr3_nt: TGTGCCAGCAGCGTAGGGGCAGGGATTAGCTACAATGAGCAGTTCTTC

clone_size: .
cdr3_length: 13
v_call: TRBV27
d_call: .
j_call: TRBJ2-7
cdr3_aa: CASRTRAGSEQYF
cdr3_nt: TGTGCCAGCAGGACCCGCGCGGGGTCCGAGCAGTACTTC

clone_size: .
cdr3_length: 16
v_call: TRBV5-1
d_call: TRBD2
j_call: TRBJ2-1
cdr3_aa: CASSLPGLAGVDEQFF
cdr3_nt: TGCGCCAGCAGCCTACCGGGACTAGCGGGAGTTGATGAGCAGTTCTTC

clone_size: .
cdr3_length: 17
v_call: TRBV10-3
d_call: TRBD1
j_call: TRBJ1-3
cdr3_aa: CAISESRGQNSGNTIYF
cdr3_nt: TGTGCCATCAGTGAGTCGAGGGGACAGAACTCTGGAAACACCATATATTTT

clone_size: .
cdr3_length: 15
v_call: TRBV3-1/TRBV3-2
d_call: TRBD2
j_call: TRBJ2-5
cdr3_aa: CASSPASGSRETQYF
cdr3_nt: TGTGCCAGCAGCCCTGCTAGCGGGAGCCGGGAGACCCAGTACTTC

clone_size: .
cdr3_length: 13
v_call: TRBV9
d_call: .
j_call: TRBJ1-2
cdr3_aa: CASSVATDYGYTF
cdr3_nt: TGTGCCAGCAGCGTAGCTACTGACTATGGCTACACCTTC

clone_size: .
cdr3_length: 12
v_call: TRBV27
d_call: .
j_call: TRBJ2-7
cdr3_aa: CASISGGDEQYF
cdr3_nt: TGTGCCAGCATCTCGGGTGGCGACGAGCAGTACTTC

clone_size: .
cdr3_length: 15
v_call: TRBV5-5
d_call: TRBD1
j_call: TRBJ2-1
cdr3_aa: CASRPPGQAYNEQFF
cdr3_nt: TGTGCCAGCAGACCGCCGGGACAGGCCTACAATGAGCAGTTCTTC

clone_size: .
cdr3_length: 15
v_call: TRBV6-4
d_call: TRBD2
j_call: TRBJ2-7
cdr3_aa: CASSSGGAPIYEQYF
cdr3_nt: TGTGCCAGCAGTAGCGGGGGGGCACCGATTTACGAGCAGTACTTC

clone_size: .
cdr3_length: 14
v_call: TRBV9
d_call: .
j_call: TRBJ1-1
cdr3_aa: CASSVDGGNTEAFF
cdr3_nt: TGTGCCAGCAGCGTAGATGGAGGAAACACTGAAGCTTTCTTT

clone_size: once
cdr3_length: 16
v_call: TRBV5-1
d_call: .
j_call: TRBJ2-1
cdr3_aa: CASSLGGGASYNEQFF
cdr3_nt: TGCGCCAGCAGCTTGGGGGGCGGGGCTTCCTACAATGAGCAGTTCTTC

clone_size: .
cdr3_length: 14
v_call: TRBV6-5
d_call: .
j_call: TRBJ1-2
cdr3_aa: CASSYTNGAYGYTF
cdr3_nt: TGTGCCAGCAGTTACACGAACGGAGCTTATGGCTACACCTTC

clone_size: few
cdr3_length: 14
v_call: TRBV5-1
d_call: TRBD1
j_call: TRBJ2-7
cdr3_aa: CASRGQGSGYEQYF
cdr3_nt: TGCGCCAGCAGAGGACAGGGGAGCGGATACGAGCAGTACTTC

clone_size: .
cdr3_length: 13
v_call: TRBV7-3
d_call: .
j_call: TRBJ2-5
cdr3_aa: CASSPQGGETQYF
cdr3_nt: TGTGCCAGCAGCCCGCAAGGGGGAGAGACCCAGTACTTC

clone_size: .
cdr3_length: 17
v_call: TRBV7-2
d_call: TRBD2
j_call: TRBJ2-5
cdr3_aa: CASSLNGGAVRQETQYF
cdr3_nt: TGTGCCAGCAGCTTAAACGGGGGGGCCGTCAGGCAAGAGACCCAGTACTTC

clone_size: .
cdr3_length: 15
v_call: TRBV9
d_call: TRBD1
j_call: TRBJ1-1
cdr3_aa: CASSLREGAATEAFF
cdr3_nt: TGTGCCAGCAGCCTCAGAGAGGGGGCGGCCACTGAAGCTTTCTTT

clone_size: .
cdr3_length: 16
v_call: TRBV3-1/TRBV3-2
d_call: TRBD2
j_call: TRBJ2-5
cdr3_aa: CASSQALAGGQETQYF
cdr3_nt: TGTGCCAGCAGCCAAGCCCTAGCGGGAGGTCAAGAGACCCAGTACTTC